These T cell receptor beta chains were read from a single sample in a study of CD8+ T cells in alopecia areata. The repertoire was sequenced with immunoSEQ multiplex PCR; TCRdb's copy has only in-frame clones and lacks some. The sample contains around 100,000 clones, roughly 60% of which appear only once. The specimen was CD8+ T cells sorted from blood, collected at approximately week 60, from a patient treated with tofacitinib. The source is a human donor with alopecia areata. CDR3s include the opening cysteine and the closing phenylalanine or tryptophan. The D gene is left open where the match is weak. Clone size is shown for a subset of rows, as once, few, many or a class of expanded clone.

length: 16; D: -; V: TRBV2; size: -; J: TRBJ2-6; DNA: TGTGCCAGCAGGGACACAATTGGGTCCGGGGCCAACGTCCTGACTTTC; CDR3: CASRDTIGSGANVLTF
length: 15; D: TRBD2; V: TRBV10-3; size: -; J: TRBJ2-3; DNA: TGTGCCATCAGTGAGGCTCGCGGACTAGCTGATACGCAGTATTTT; CDR3: CAISEARGLADTQYF
length: 11; D: -; V: TRBV30; size: -; J: TRBJ1-1; DNA: TGTCTCTCTGGAGTAGGCGCTGAAGCTTTCTTT; CDR3: CLSGVGAEAFF
length: 13; D: -; V: TRBV15; size: -; J: TRBJ2-2; DNA: TGTGCCACCAGCAGAGTTCGCACCGGGGAGCTGTTTTTT; CDR3: CATSRVRTGELFF
length: 15; D: TRBD1; V: TRBV4-1; size: -; J: TRBJ1-1; DNA: TGCGCCAGCAGCCATGGAAGGACAGGGCACACTGAAGCTTTCTTT; CDR3: CASSHGRTGHTEAFF
length: 12; D: -; V: TRBV4-1; size: -; J: TRBJ1-5; DNA: TGCGCCAGCAGCCCCCCCTTGGGGCCCCAGCATTTT; CDR3: CASSPPLGPQHF
length: 12; D: -; V: TRBV30; size: -; J: TRBJ1-1; DNA: TGTGCCTGGAGTATCGGGAACACTGAAGCTTTCTTT; CDR3: CAWSIGNTEAFF
length: 16; D: TRBD1; V: TRBV5-4; size: few; J: TRBJ1-5; DNA: TGTGCCAGCAGCGGGGGACAGTCAGATCGGGATCAGCCCCAGCATTTT; CDR3: CASSGGQSDRDQPQHF
length: 13; D: TRBD1; V: TRBV27; size: -; J: TRBJ1-1; DNA: TGTGCCAGCAGTTTCACAGGGGCGACTGAAGCTTTCTTT; CDR3: CASSFTGATEAFF
length: 15; D: -; V: TRBV5-1; size: -; J: TRBJ2-1; DNA: TGCGCCAGCAGCTTGGCGGACAGTACTTACAATGAGCAGTTCTTC; CDR3: CASSLADSTYNEQFF
length: 15; D: TRBD1; V: TRBV27; size: -; J: TRBJ1-5; DNA: TGTGCCAGCAGTATACAGGGGGCGCCGGGTCAGCCCCAGCATTTT; CDR3: CASSIQGAPGQPQHF
length: 10; D: -; V: TRBV11-2; size: medium-sized; J: TRBJ2-1; DNA: TGTGCCAGCAGCAAAAATGAGCAGTTCTTC; CDR3: CASSKNEQFF
length: 15; D: TRBD1; V: TRBV13; size: -; J: TRBJ1-2; DNA: TGTGCCAGCAGCGGAACTCAGGACAGGGTGTATGGCTACACCTTC; CDR3: CASSGTQDRVYGYTF
length: 13; D: -; V: TRBV11-2; size: -; J: TRBJ2-5; DNA: TGTGCCAGCAGCTTATACGGGGGCGAGACCCAGTACTTC; CDR3: CASSLYGGETQYF
length: 15; D: -; V: TRBV13; size: -; J: TRBJ2-1; DNA: TGTGCCAGCAGCGGGGACTCCGGATCCTACAATGAGCAGTTCTTC; CDR3: CASSGDSGSYNEQFF
length: 15; D: TRBD2; V: TRBV27; size: -; J: TRBJ2-1; DNA: TGTGCCAGCAGTTTGGTAGCGGGGGGGCCGAATGAGCAGTTCTTC; CDR3: CASSLVAGGPNEQFF
length: 13; D: TRBD1; V: TRBV7-9; size: -; J: TRBJ2-2; DNA: TGTGCCAGCGGGGACAGAAACACCGGGGAGCTGTTTTTT; CDR3: CASGDRNTGELFF
length: 18; D: TRBD2; V: TRBV14; size: -; J: TRBJ2-5; DNA: TGTGCCAGCAGCGGACTAGCGGGGGCAAACCCCCTACTAGAGACCCAGTACTTC; CDR3: CASSGLAGANPLLETQYF
length: 17; D: TRBD1; V: TRBV5-1; size: few; J: TRBJ2-1; DNA: TGCGCCAGCAGCTTGGACGGGGGACAGGGAATTTACAATGAGCAGTTCTTC; CDR3: CASSLDGGQGIYNEQFF
length: 15; D: -; V: TRBV4-1; size: -; J: TRBJ1-1; DNA: TGCGCCAGCAGCCTTCAGCACAGAGAGAACACTGAAGCTTTCTTT; CDR3: CASSLQHRENTEAFF
length: 12; D: -; V: TRBV7-9; size: few; J: TRBJ1-2; DNA: TGTGCCAGCAACACGGACCTCTATGGCTACACCTTC; CDR3: CASNTDLYGYTF
length: 15; D: -; V: TRBV19; size: -; J: TRBJ1-1; DNA: TGTGCCAGTAGTATGGGGGGGTCGGGGAACACTGAAGCTTTCTTT; CDR3: CASSMGGSGNTEAFF
length: 18; D: -; V: TRBV15; size: -; J: TRBJ2-1; DNA: TGTGCCACCAGCAGATCCATTAGGGATCGGAGCTCCTACAATGAGCAGTTCTTC; CDR3: CATSRSIRDRSSYNEQFF
length: 15; D: -; V: TRBV5-6; size: -; J: TRBJ2-3; DNA: TGTGCCAGCAGCAGTACACAGGGGACTTTTGATACGCAGTATTTT; CDR3: CASSSTQGTFDTQYF
length: 17; D: -; V: TRBV9; size: -; J: TRBJ1-6; DNA: TGTGCCAGCAGCGCGTACCGGGACCTCACGGGAGGTTCACCCCTCCACTTT; CDR3: CASSAYRDLTGGSPLHF
length: 12; D: TRBD1; V: TRBV29-1; size: -; J: TRBJ1-2; DNA: TGCAGCGTTCTGCAGGGGGCCTATGGCTACACCTTC; CDR3: CSVLQGAYGYTF
length: 12; D: -; V: TRBV9; size: -; J: TRBJ1-6; DNA: TGTGCCAGCAGCCCGGGGTATTCACCCCTCCACTTT; CDR3: CASSPGYSPLHF